One and the same sample provided the 23 T cell receptor beta chains below, sequenced in a study of blood T cell repertoires in COVID-19. Clones were read by immunoSEQ multiplex PCR, and TCRdb kept only the in-frame ones, dropping some. The sample holds roughly 70,000 clones, around 90% seen once. Material: peripheral blood. The receptors stem from a woman older than 75 with active COVID-19.

In DNA, the CDR3 is TGTGCCAGCAGCGTTGACGGAGACTACGAGCAGTACTTC. Its translation: CASSVDGDYEQYF. The V gene is TRBV9, the J gene TRBJ2-7; D uncertain. The CDR3 runs to 13 residues. V lost 2 bases and J 3 bases, leaving 9 bases between the germline ends. In germline, CDR1 is SGDLS, CDR2 YYNGEE.

The chain couples TRBV12-3 or TRBV12-4 to TRBJ1-2; TRBD1 is a possible D gene (5 bases). V lost 3 bases to trimming and J lost 8 bases, with 10 bases between them. The CDR3 totals 12 residues. CDR3 sequence reads: CASSFGDWGYTF. DNA for the CDR3: TGTGCCAGCAGTTTCGGGGACTGGGGCTACACCTTC.

The chain uses TRBV24-1 and TRBJ1-2, with TRBD1 matching over 8 bases. The CDR3 loop spans 14 amino acids. The J segment lost 6 bases and the V segment lost 3 bases, leaving 5 bases of the junction unmatched. CDR1 and CDR2 (germline): KGHDR, SFDVKD. The CDR3: CATSDTDRVDGYTF. In nucleotides, the CDR3 is TGTGCCACCAGTGATACGGACAGGGTCGATGGCTACACCTTC.

This chain links TRBV7-2 with TRBJ2-7, with D perhaps TRBD2 (5 bases). Germline assignment: CDR1 SGHTA and CDR2 FQGNSA. Trimming shortened V by 5 bases and J by 3 bases, and 14 bases separated the two germline ends. The length of the CDR3 is 14 residues. The CDR3 here is CASSTIGLVYEQYF. CDR3 in DNA: TGTGCCAGCAGCACTATAGGACTCGTCTACGAGCAGTACTTC. Supplemented by reference TRBV7-2 and TRBJ2-7, the full variable domain reads GAGVSQSPSNKVTEKGKDVELRCDPISGHTALYWYRQSLGQGLEFLIYFQGNSAPDKSGLPSDRFSAERTGGSVSTLTIQRTQQEDSAVYLCASSTIGLVYEQYFGPGTRLTVT.

The chain carries TRBV21-1 and TRBJ1-6. TRBV21-1 is listed as a pseudogene. The CDR3 length is 14 residues. For the CDR3, the DNA is TGTGCCAGCAGCAGCGGGGACGGCGGCTCACCCCTCCACTTT. Translation: CASSSGDGGSPLHF.

This clone has a single count. This chain links TRBV19 with TRBJ2-3; a weak D match, TRBD1 (5 bases). Germline CDR1 and CDR2: LNHDA and SQIVND (reference sequence). Trimming removed 9 bases from V and 1 base from J, with 5 bases in between. This CDR3 has 11 residues. CDR3 sequence reads: CASRGTDTQYF. The CDR3 DNA sequence: TGTGCCAGCAGGGGCACAGATACGCAGTATTTT.

The rearrangement links TRBV7-9 to TRBJ1-4, with TRBD1 identical over 7 bases. V gave up 5 bases and J gave up 8 bases; unmatched junction bases: 8. CDR1 is SEHNR, CDR2 FQNEAQ, per germline (reference sequence). The CDR3 runs to 14 residues. The CDR3 DNA is TGTGCCAGCAGCCTCACTACAGGGGTGGAAAAACTGTTTTTT. This encodes CASSLTTGVEKLFF.

This clone appeared a few times. The chain uses TRBV5-1 and TRBJ1-2, with D possibly being TRBD1 (6 bases). Trimming stripped 2 bases from V and 6 bases from J, with 8 bases between. The CDR3 totals 12 residues. CDR1 is SGHRS, CDR2 YFSETQ, per germline. CDR3 residues: CASSLQGDGYTF. Here the CDR3 DNA reads TGCGCCAGCAGCTTACAGGGAGATGGCTACACCTTC.

This clone is medium-sized (0.01 to 0.1%) in the sample. V usage is TRBV6-6 and J usage is TRBJ1-5, with TRBD1 matching over 8 bases. Trimming at V came to 2 bases and at J to 7 bases, leaving 1 base not matched to a gene. CDR1 is MNHNY and CDR2 is SVGAGI in the germline V gene (reference sequence). The CDR3 runs 13 residues. CDR3 amino acids: CASSYGQGQPQHF. The CDR3, as DNA: TGTGCCAGCAGTTACGGACAGGGACAGCCCCAGCATTTT.

DNA of the CDR3: TGTGCCAGCAGCTTCCCGGGACTAGCGGGTGGTGAGCAGTTCTTC. Translated: CASSFPGLAGGEQFF. This chain uses TRBV7-9 with TRBJ2-1, with TRBD2 matching 12 bases. J lost 9 bases, V lost 3 bases, and 6 bases had no gene match. CDR3 length: 15 residues. Germline V gene lookup returns CDR1 SEHNR and CDR2 FQNEAQ (reference sequence).

The chain employs TRBV27 and TRBJ2-3; 9 nucleotides match TRBD1. The CDR3 runs to 14 residues. V shed 5 bases, J shed 5 bases, and the junction held 5 bases outside the gene matches. Germline CDR1 MNHEY, CDR2 SMNVEV (reference sequence). The CDR3, as DNA: TGTGCCAGCAGTGGACAGGGGTATTTAGATACGCAGTATTTT. Protein product: CASSGQGYLDTQYF.

This chain uses TRBV5-5 with TRBJ2-7; 9 bases are a match to TRBD1. Trimming at V came to 4 bases and at J to 7 bases, leaving 9 bases not matched to a gene. This CDR3 has 14 amino acids. The germline V gene has CDR1 SGHKS and CDR2 YYEKEE (reference sequence). CDR3 coding DNA: TGTGCCAGCAGCGACCCCGGGACAGGGTGGGAGCAGTACTTC. This codes for CASSDPGTGWEQYF. Supplemented by reference TRBV5-5 and TRBJ2-7, the full variable domain reads DAGVTQSPTHLIKTRGQQVTLRCSPISGHKSVSWYQQVLGQGPQFIFQYYEKEERGRGNFPDRFSARQFPNYSSELNVNALLLGDSALYLCASSDPGTGWEQYFGPGTRLTVT.

V usage is TRBV18 and J usage is TRBJ2-1, with 8 bases fitting TRBD2. CDR3 length: 15 residues. Germline V lookup: CDR1 KGHSH, CDR2 LQKENI. J gave up 3 bases and V 2 bases, and 3 bases lay outside the gene matches. The CDR3 loop reads CASSPTSGLYNEQFF. The CDR3 coding sequence is TGTGCCAGCTCACCAACTAGCGGCCTCTACAATGAGCAGTTCTTC.

The rearrangement links TRBV9 to TRBJ2-5; 10 positions match TRBD2. The CDR3 is made up of 15 amino acids. The germline V gene has CDR1 SGDLS and CDR2 YYNGEE. J was trimmed by 4 bases and V by 4 bases; bases with no gene match: 7. The DNA of the CDR3 is TGTGCCAGCAGCCTCCGGACTAGCGGATCAGAGACCCAGTACTTC. Its translation is CASSLRTSGSETQYF.

The rearrangement links TRBV29-1 to TRBJ1-2, with D hard to call. The CDR3 extends over 12 amino acids. Trimming shortened V by 7 bases and J by 6 bases, and 15 bases separated the two germline ends. The V gene's germline CDR1 is SQVTM and CDR2 ANQGSEA. CDR3 coding DNA: TGCAGCGACGTTGATTGGGAGGATGGCTACACCTTC. Residues: CSDVDWEDGYTF.

V gene TRBV6-6 combines with J gene TRBJ2-1; TRBD2 matches at 11 bases. The CDR3 loop spans 16 amino acids. V shed 6 bases, J shed 4 bases, and the junction held 8 bases outside the gene matches. CDR1 is MNHNY, CDR2 SVGAGI, per germline (reference sequence). CDR3 coding DNA: TGTGCCAGCAGCCCGGGGGGACTAGCGGATTACAATGAGCAGTTCTTC. It specifies CASSPGGLADYNEQFF.

The chain carries TRBV11-2 and TRBJ1-4; the D gene is possibly TRBD1 (6 bases). The germline V and J ends were trimmed by 2 bases and 8 bases, with 21 bases remaining between them. The CDR3 totals 17 residues. Germline-derived CDR1 and CDR2 are SGHAT and FQNNGV. CDR3 sequence reads: CASSLRGVRGKEEKLFF. CDR3 bases: TGTGCCAGCAGCTTACGGGGGGTGAGGGGGAAAGAAGAAAAACTGTTTTTT.

The V gene is TRBV2, the J gene TRBJ1-2; TRBD1 matches at 8 bases. V was pared by 3 bases and J by 5 bases, with 5 bases of the junction left unmatched. The CDR3 spans 14 residues. In germline, CDR1 is SNHLY, CDR2 FYNNEI. The CDR3 DNA sequence: TGTGCCAGCAGTGAGCGGACAGGGAGTTATGGCTACACCTTC. The encoded protein is CASSERTGSYGYTF.

The chain joins TRBV28 to TRBJ1-2, with TRBD1 matching 8 bases. J was trimmed by 7 bases and V by 6 bases; bases with no gene match: 10. Germline V gives CDR1 MDHEN, CDR2 SYDVKM. CDR3 length: 14 amino acids. The CDR3 is CASRIGQGRGGYTF. In nucleotides, the CDR3 is TGTGCCAGCAGAATAGGACAGGGTCGAGGTGGCTACACCTTC.

The chain uses TRBV18 and TRBJ1-2, with D maybe TRBD1 (5 bases). CDR3 length: 15 residues. V lost 3 bases and J lost 3, with 14 bases in between. The germline gives CDR1 KGHSH, CDR2 LQKENI. The CDR3 loop is CASSPRMGGDYGYTF. CDR3 in DNA: TGTGCCAGCTCACCCCGGATGGGGGGAGACTATGGCTACACCTTC.

V is TRBV4-2 and J is TRBJ2-1; 10 nucleotides line up with TRBD2. Germline V gives CDR1 LGHNA, CDR2 YNFKEQ. This CDR3 region has 16 residues. J gave up 12 bases and V 0 bases, and 11 bases lay outside the gene matches. The CDR3 region has the DNA TGTGCCAGCAGCCAAGACCGGACTAGCGGAGGGGTAGGGCAGTTCTTC. Protein: CASSQDRTSGGVGQFF.

J is TRBJ2-3 and V is TRBV5-1, with D unresolved. The CDR3 covers 13 residues. CDR1 is SGHRS, CDR2 YFSETQ, per germline. Trimming left V 1 base short and J 3 bases short, with 6 bases between. CDR3 DNA sequence: TGCGCCAGCAGCTTGTATTTGACAGATACGCAGTATTTT. Its protein product is CASSLYLTDTQYF.

The chain uses TRBV6-2 or TRBV6-3 and TRBJ2-7; the D is unclear. The V end lost 2 bases, the J end lost 6 bases, and 8 bases lay between the germline ends. The CDR3 is made up of 12 amino acids. Germline lookup yields CDR1 MNHEY and CDR2 SVGEGT. CDR3 in amino acids: CASSYPRPEQYF. DNA for the CDR3: TGTGCCAGCAGTTACCCCAGGCCCGAGCAGTACTTC.